These 11 T cell receptor beta chains came from one sample sequenced in a study of cytomegalovirus exposure and HLA in healthy donors. Data came from immunoSEQ multiplex PCR; TCRdb stores just in-frame clones and leaves some out. The sample holds approximately 270,000 clones, 87% seen once. The material sequenced was PBMCs. These TCRs come from a man between 18 and 29 years old in good health and CMV-seropositive.

This clone was seen at least ten times. The same CDR3 arises from other DNA sequences in this sample as well. The chain uses TRBV19 and TRBJ1-5; D gene unclear. The V end was cut by 3 bases, the J end by 0 bases, with 6 bases between. Germline V CDR1 and CDR2: LNHDA, SQIVND (reference sequence). The CDR3 length is 14 residues. The CDR3 DNA follows: TGTGCCAGTAGTATTAAAGGTAGCAATCAGCCCCAGCATTTT. The encoded protein is CASSIKGSNQPQHF. Complete variable domain (other parts from reference TRBV19 and TRBJ1-5): DGGITQSPKYLFRKEGQNVTLSCEQNLNHDAMYWYRQDPGQGLRLIYYSQIVNDFQKGDIAEGYSVSREKKESFPLTVTSAQKNPTAFYLCASSIKGSNQPQHFGDGTRLSIL.

CDR3: CSVEVPEAFF. Here the CDR3 DNA reads TGCAGCGTTGAAGTCCCTGAAGCTTTCTTT. V usage is TRBV29-1 and J usage is TRBJ1-1, with D hard to call. V lost 1 base and J lost 6, with 3 bases in between. This CDR3 region has 10 residues. CDR1 is SQVTM, CDR2 ANQGSEA, per germline.

This sequence joins TRBV10-3 and TRBJ2-3; D perhaps matches TRBD2 (6 bases). V was cut by 10 bases and J by 6 bases, with 17 bases left in between. Germline V lookup: CDR1 ENHRY, CDR2 SYGVKD. This CDR3 is 13 amino acids long. CDR3: CATATSRSDTQYF. The CDR3 DNA reads TGTGCCACTGCGACTAGTCGTTCGGATACGCAGTATTTT.

The chain joins TRBV5-6 to TRBJ2-1; D possibly corresponds to TRBD2 (5 bases). Germline-derived CDR1 and CDR2 are SGHDT and YYEEEE. Trimming removed 4 bases from V and 5 bases from J, with 22 bases in between. This CDR3 comprises 17 residues. The CDR3 protein is CASSPQIATEANNEQFF. The CDR3 DNA sequence: TGTGCCAGCAGCCCCCAAATAGCGACCGAGGCCAACAATGAGCAGTTCTTC.

J is TRBJ2-7 and V is TRBV7-8; tentatively, D is TRBD1 or TRBD2 (6 bases each). Trimming removed 1 base from V and 4 bases from J, with 14 bases in between. The CDR3 covers 15 residues. The germline gives CDR1 SGHVS, CDR2 FQNEAQ. The CDR3, as DNA: TGTGCCAGCAGCTTAGAGAGGGGGGCTGGGTACGAGCAGTACTTC. Encoded protein: CASSLERGAGYEQYF.

The rearrangement joins TRBV11-3 to TRBJ1-4, with a weak D call TRBD1 (5 bases). V was shortened by 3 bases and J by 8 bases, with 13 bases between the two germline ends. The CDR3 runs 14 residues. Germline lookup yields CDR1 SGHNT and CDR2 YENEEA. The CDR3 loop is CASSFRGLEEKLFF. CDR3 nucleotide sequence: TGTGCCAGCAGCTTTAGGGGACTTGAAGAAAAACTGTTTTTT.

This clone has only one observation. V is TRBV11-2 and J is TRBJ2-3, with D unclear. The germline V gene encodes CDR1 SGHAT and CDR2 FQNNGV. This CDR3 has 15 amino acids. Trimming took off 0 bases at V and 1 base at J, with 8 bases between the two ends. The CDR3 loop is CASSLEYGGTDTQYF. The CDR3 DNA reads as TGTGCCAGCAGCTTAGAGTATGGGGGCACAGATACGCAGTATTTT. Combining the CDR3 with reference TRBV11-2 and TRBJ2-3 gives the whole variable domain EAGVAQSPRYKIIEKRQSVAFWCNPISGHATLYWYQQILGQGPKLLIQFQNNGVVDDSQLPKDRFSAERLKGVDSTLKIQPAKLEDSAVYLCASSLEYGGTDTQYFGPGTRLTVL.

CDR3 protein: CASSTGDRIRDGYTF. CDR3 nucleotides: TGTGCCAGTAGTACCGGGGACAGAATACGCGATGGCTACACCTTC. The V and J genes are TRBV19 and TRBJ1-2, with TRBD1 matching 7 bases. Germline-derived CDR1 and CDR2 are LNHDA and SQIVND (reference sequence). CDR3 length: 15 amino acids. The ends lost 4 bases at V and 6 bases at J; junction bases unmatched: 11.

The chain links TRBV11-2 to TRBJ2-2; D remains unclear. The V gene's germline CDR1 is SGHAT and CDR2 FQNNGV. This CDR3 region has 14 residues. Trimming left V 1 base short and J 7 bases short, with 10 bases between. CDR3 sequence: CASSLGPLVGELFF. The CDR3 region has the DNA TGTGCCAGCAGCTTAGGGCCTCTCGTCGGGGAGCTGTTTTTT.

This sequence joins TRBV9 and TRBJ2-7; D could derive from TRBD1 or TRBD2 (6 bases each). The CDR3 contains 16 residues. Trimming shortened V by 4 bases and J by 3 bases, and 20 bases separated the two germline ends. Germline CDR1 is SGDLS and CDR2 is YYNGEE. CDR3 bases: TGTGCCAGCAGCTCAGCAAGGGGGGAGCGACACTACGAGCAGTACTTC. Protein: CASSSARGERHYEQYF.

The genes are TRBV2 and TRBJ2-7, with 7 positions matching TRBD1. The CDR3 contains 15 residues. The V segment lost 5 bases and the J segment 3 bases; nucleotides outside the gene matches: 10. Germline CDR1 reads SNHLY; CDR2 reads FYNNEI. The CDR3 is CASSQTGPGLYEQYF. The CDR3 DNA follows: TGTGCCAGCAGTCAGACAGGGCCGGGTCTCTACGAGCAGTACTTC. Combining the CDR3 with reference TRBV2 and TRBJ2-7 gives the whole variable domain EPEVTQTPSHQVTQMGQEVILRCVPISNHLYFYWYRQILGQKVEFLVSFYNNEISEKSEIFDDQFSVERPDGSNFTLKIRSTKLEDSAMYFCASSQTGPGLYEQYFGPGTRLTVT.